These 16 T cell receptor beta chains were sequenced from one sample in a study of T cell changes during pregnancy in multiple sclerosis. Some clones are missing from TCRdb's copy, which holds only in-frame ones; the method was immunoSEQ multiplex PCR. In the table there are 50,000 or so clones, nearly 95% of which are singletons. This material consisted of CD4+ T cells from peripheral blood mononuclear cells, taken in the second trimester of pregnancy. The origin of the receptors is a female donor with multiple sclerosis, enrolled in a pregnancy study.

The V gene is TRBV5-1, the J gene TRBJ2-6; tentative D call: TRBD1 (6 bases). V lost 2 bases and J 2 bases, leaving 17 bases between the germline ends. Per germline, CDR1 SGHRS and CDR2 YFSETQ. The CDR3 has 18 amino acids. In nucleotides, the CDR3 is TGCGCCAGCAGCTTCCTCCGAGACAGGCGGACTGGGGCCAACGTCCTGACTTTC. Protein sequence: CASSFLRDRRTGANVLTF.

The CDR3 region is CSVLRDRPYEQYF. DNA for the CDR3: TGCAGCGTTTTAAGGGACAGGCCTTACGAGCAGTACTTC. The chain uses TRBV29-1 and TRBJ2-7; 8 bases agree with TRBD1. This CDR3 is built from 13 residues. The trim removed 5 bases at V and 4 bases at J, leaving 7 bases unmatched. From germline, CDR1 is SQVTM and CDR2 ANQGSEA.

This clone was counted once. The chain employs TRBV7-2 and TRBJ1-1; 11 nucleotides line up with TRBD1. The CDR3 contains 17 residues. Germline trimming cut 5 bases from V and 4 bases from J; bases unmatched to any gene: 12. CDR1 is SGHTA and CDR2 is FQGNSA in the germline V gene. The CDR3 loop is CASSRWTGGASGTEAFF. CDR3 sequence (DNA): TGTGCCAGCAGCCGCTGGACAGGGGGCGCTTCGGGCACTGAAGCTTTCTTT.

This sequence joins TRBV19 and TRBJ2-2; the D gene is possibly TRBD2 (5 bases). Per germline, CDR1 LNHDA and CDR2 SQIVND (reference sequence). V was trimmed by 3 bases and J by 7 bases, leaving 9 bases between them. CDR3 size: 13 residues. CDR3 residues: CASSIPSGGELFF. For the CDR3, the DNA is TGTGCCAGTAGTATTCCGAGCGGCGGGGAGCTGTTTTTT.

The chain is built from TRBV14 and TRBJ1-2, with TRBD1 matching 10 bases. Looked up from germline, CDR1 is SGHDN and CDR2 is FVKESK. The CDR3 extends over 15 amino acids. J was trimmed by 4 bases and V by 3 bases; bases with no gene match: 5. The CDR3 bases are TGTGCCAGCAGCCACCGGGACAGGGGTGGCTATGGCTACACCTTC. It translates to CASSHRDRGGYGYTF.

This clone has only a few counts. This chain links TRBV30 with TRBJ1-1; 8 bases are shared with TRBD1. Germline V gene lookup returns CDR1 GTSNPN and CDR2 SVGIG (reference sequence). The CDR3 is made up of 16 amino acids. After removal of 3 bases from V and 3 bases from J, the junction contained 12 bases not matched to a gene. DNA for the CDR3: TGTGCCTGGAGGCCTCCCTGGGTGACAGGGGACACTGAAGCTTTCTTT. As protein: CAWRPPWVTGDTEAFF.

This chain joins TRBV10-3 and TRBJ1-2; D gene ambiguous. The CDR3 is made up of 15 amino acids. The germline V gene encodes CDR1 ENHRY and CDR2 SYGVKD. Trimming stripped 3 bases from V and 2 bases from J, with 13 bases between. For the CDR3, the DNA is TGTGCCATCAGTGAATTGCTCTCGGGGAACTATGGCTACACCTTC. Residues: CAISELLSGNYGYTF.

The chain couples TRBV7-8 to TRBJ2-2; D may be TRBD2 (5 bases). CDR1 is SGHVS and CDR2 is FQNEAQ in the germline V gene. V was trimmed by 2 bases and J by 0 bases, leaving 10 bases between them. The CDR3 is 16 amino acids. The CDR3 sequence: CASSLFASPNTGELFF. The DNA for the CDR3 is TGTGCCAGCAGCTTATTTGCTAGCCCGAACACCGGGGAGCTGTTTTTT.

The rearrangement links TRBV2 to TRBJ2-3; TRBD2 might be the D (5 bases). This CDR3 spans 14 amino acids. V lost 6 bases and J lost 2, with 12 bases in between. Per the germline V gene, CDR1 is SNHLY and CDR2 is FYNNEI. The chain's CDR3 is CASRGGLTTDTQYF. DNA of the CDR3: TGTGCCAGCAGGGGCGGGCTTACCACAGATACGCAGTATTTT. The full variable domain, in which reference TRBV2 and TRBJ2-3 provide the parts outside the CDR3, is EPEVTQTPSHQVTQMGQEVILRCVPISNHLYFYWYRQILGQKVEFLVSFYNNEISEKSEIFDDQFSVERPDGSNFTLKIRSTKLEDSAMYFCASRGGLTTDTQYFGPGTRLTVL.

This rearrangement joins TRBV2 to TRBJ1-2, with 10 nucleotides matching TRBD1. CDR1 is SNHLY, CDR2 FYNNEI, per germline. V gave up 8 bases and J gave up 7 bases; unmatched junction bases: 7. CDR3 size: 13 residues. CDR3 DNA: TGTGCCAGCGGACGGGACAGGGGTCCTGGCTACACCTTC. Translation gives CASGRDRGPGYTF.

J is TRBJ2-2 and V is TRBV19, with 11 bases fitting TRBD1. This CDR3 region has 15 residues. The germline V gene encodes CDR1 LNHDA and CDR2 SQIVND (reference sequence). With V trimmed by 6 bases and J by 5 bases, 5 bases remained unmatched. Written as DNA, the CDR3 is TGTGCCAGTAGGAAAGGACAGGGGGCAACCGGGGAGCTGTTTTTT. Its protein is CASRKGQGATGELFF.

The rearrangement uses TRBV18 and TRBJ2-2; D ambiguous. Germline CDR1 reads KGHSH; CDR2 reads LQKENI. The CDR3 contains 15 residues. V was shortened by 3 bases and J by 3 bases, with 11 bases between the two germline ends. The CDR3 nucleotides read TGTGCCAGCTCACCCGACAACATATACACCGGGGAGCTGTTTTTT. This gives the protein CASSPDNIYTGELFF.

In its sample, this clone was seen once. The rearrangement joins TRBV9 to TRBJ2-7, with D possibly TRBD2 on 5 matching bases. V was shortened by 0 bases and J by 2 bases, with 9 bases between the two germline ends. CDR1 and CDR2 (germline): SGDLS, YYNGEE. The CDR3 runs 14 residues. The CDR3 region has the DNA TGTGCCAGCAGCGTAGGGGGAGTCCCCTACGAGCAGTACTTC. Amino acids: CASSVGGVPYEQYF.

This chain uses TRBV7-9 with TRBJ1-2; tentative D call: TRBD1 (5 bases). Germline loops: CDR1 SEHNR, CDR2 FQNEAQ (reference sequence). This CDR3 has 16 amino acids. Trimming cost V 5 bases and J 4 bases, with 20 bases left between them. CDR3 residues: CASSVHGGNAGYGYTF. The CDR3 DNA sequence: TGTGCCAGCAGCGTCCATGGGGGGAACGCGGGCTATGGCTACACCTTC.

This chain joins TRBV9 and TRBJ1-2, with 7 bases identical to TRBD1. The germline gives CDR1 SGDLS, CDR2 YYNGEE. The CDR3 is 18 amino acids. The V segment lost 3 bases and the J segment 1 base; nucleotides outside the gene matches: 15. The CDR3 nucleotides read TGTGCCAGCAGCGCGAGACGGGACAGCTTACTCCTTAACTATGGCTACACCTTC. Translated, it gives CASSARRDSLLLNYGYTF.

V usage is TRBV6-5 and J usage is TRBJ2-7; D may be TRBD2 (6 bases). This CDR3 comprises 12 residues. Trimming removed 5 bases at V and 11 bases at J, with 16 bases between. CDR1 and CDR2 (germline): MNHEY, SVGAGI. CDR3 protein: CASSLGEEGKYF. CDR3 bases: TGTGCCAGCAGTCTCGGGGAGGAGGGGAAGTACTTC.